This entry lists 30 T cell receptor beta chains sequenced from one sample in a study of blood T cells in healthy people across ages. Sample-barcoded 5' priming and a J-beta primer mix drove a second PCR of 7 to 11 cycles. TCRdb analysed the 5' RACE reads with MiXCR anew, one entry per CDR3 protein. The sample contains approximately 880,000 distinct CDR3 sequences, under 50% of which appear only once. The sequenced sample consisted of blood. These receptor sequences come from a man aged 30 to 39 in good health.

The V call is TRBV20-1, the J call TRBJ2-7; 11 bases are a match to TRBD2. The CDR3 has 16 residues. CDR1 is DFQATT, CDR2 SNEGSKA, per germline (reference sequence). Germline trimming cut 3 bases from V and 0 bases from J; bases unmatched to any gene: 7. CDR3 nucleotides: TGCAGTGCTAGTAAGCTAGCGGGGGGAAGCTCCTACGAGCAGTACTTC. Its protein product is CSASKLAGGSSYEQYF.

This clonotype was observed a few times. The chain carries TRBV20-1 and TRBJ2-3, with 7 bases matching TRBD2. The CDR3 is made up of 15 amino acids. V lost 1 base to trimming and J lost 2 bases; unmatched junction nucleotides: 6. CDR1 DFQATT and CDR2 SNEGSKA come from the germline V gene (reference sequence). The DNA of the CDR3 is TGCAGTGCTAGAGGTTCTAGCGGATACACAGATACGCAGTATTTT. Amino acids: CSARGSSGYTDTQYF.

The chain couples TRBV5-1 to TRBJ2-1, with 13 positions matching TRBD2. Unmatched junction bases numbered 9, after V lost 7 bases and J lost 8 bases. This CDR3 comprises 15 residues. CDR1 is SGHRS, CDR2 YFSETQ, per germline. The CDR3 DNA follows: TGCGCCAGCTTGGAGGGGACTAGCGGGAACGATGAGCAGTTCTTC. Translation: CASLEGTSGNDEQFF.

DNA of the CDR3: TGTGCCAGCAGCGTTTGGGCAGGGACTAGCGGGACCTACGAGCAGTACTTC. Amino acid sequence: CASSVWAGTSGTYEQYF. The rearrangement joins TRBV9 to TRBJ2-7; 13 nucleotides line up with TRBD2. The CDR3 covers 17 residues. Germline V gene data show CDR1 as SGDLS and CDR2 as YYNGEE. Trimming removed 2 bases from V and 2 bases from J; junction bases left unmatched: 7.

This clonotype was observed a single time. This chain uses TRBV7-9 with TRBJ1-1; no clear D. V was clipped by 3 bases and J by 8 bases, with 13 bases between them. The germline V gene encodes CDR1 SEHNR and CDR2 FQNEAQ (reference sequence). This CDR3 is built from 13 residues. The CDR3 loop is CASSFGTSGEAFF. Written as DNA, the CDR3 is TGTGCCAGCAGCTTTGGAACCTCGGGGGAAGCTTTCTTT.

This rearrangement joins TRBV27 to TRBJ1-1; D remains ambiguous. V lost 7 bases and J lost 0, with 12 bases in between. CDR1 MNHEY and CDR2 SMNVEV come from the germline V gene (reference sequence). The CDR3 runs to 14 residues. CDR3 DNA: TGTGCCAGCATCCCTCGGGGTTTGAACACTGAAGCTTTCTTT. Its translation is CASIPRGLNTEAFF.

The rearrangement joins TRBV20-1 to TRBJ1-1, with 10 bases identical to TRBD1. Germline assignment: CDR1 DFQATT and CDR2 SNEGSKA (reference sequence). The CDR3 has 12 residues. The V segment lost 2 bases and the J segment 8 bases; nucleotides outside the gene matches: 2. As DNA, the CDR3 is TGCAGTGCTAGACCGGACAGGGGGGAAGCTTTCTTT. The encoded protein is CSARPDRGEAFF.

The genes are TRBV5-1 and TRBJ1-2; D perhaps matches TRBD1 (5 bases). Germline CDR1 reads SGHRS; CDR2 reads YFSETQ. The CDR3 has 16 residues. V was clipped by 0 bases and J by 7 bases, with 19 bases between them. CDR3 in DNA: TGCGCCAGCAGCTTGGAGTGGGCCGGGACGGCTCGTGGCTACACCTTC. Its protein product is CASSLEWAGTARGYTF.

This chain links TRBV6-5 with TRBJ1-1, with D hard to call. This CDR3 comprises 15 residues. V was clipped by 6 bases and J by 1 base, with 15 bases between them. The germline CDR1 and CDR2 sequences are MNHEY and SVGAGI. CDR3: CASRRAAAGNTEAFF. In nucleotides, the CDR3 is TGTGCCAGCAGGCGGGCCGCCGCAGGGAACACTGAAGCTTTCTTT.

With regard to this clonotype: The germline gene is not matched at one end of the junction; a read error may be the cause. The chain uses TRBV11-1 and TRBJ1-1; maybe TRBD1 (5 bases). The CDR3 has 15 amino acids. CDR1 and CDR2 (germline): SGHAT, FQDESV (reference sequence). The CDR3, as DNA: TGTGCCAACAGCTCGCCGTTTGGGGCGAACACTGAAGCTTTCTTT. It translates to CANSSPFGANTEAFF.

The V gene is TRBV27, the J gene TRBJ2-7; 8 nucleotides agree with TRBD1. This CDR3 spans 14 amino acids. Germline V gives CDR1 MNHEY, CDR2 SMNVEV (reference sequence). The ends lost 6 bases at V and 2 bases at J; junction bases unmatched: 6. The CDR3 loop reads CASRPRGRTYEQYF. The CDR3 nucleotides read TGTGCCAGCAGGCCCAGGGGGCGCACCTACGAGCAGTACTTC.

The table lists this clonotype with many counts. The rearrangement joins TRBV3-1 to TRBJ2-1; 12 nucleotides line up with TRBD2. The CDR3 spans 15 residues. Germline lookup yields CDR1 LGHDT and CDR2 YNNKEL (reference sequence). Trimming took 4 bases from V and 7 from J; bases not matched to a gene: 5. CDR3 bases: TGTGCCAGCAGCCCTGCTAGCGGGGGGGCGAATGAGCAGTTCTTC. Its protein product is CASSPASGGANEQFF.

This clonotype has at least ten counts. J is TRBJ1-6 and V is TRBV7-9; D gene unclear. Germline CDR1 is SEHNR and CDR2 is FQNEAQ (reference sequence). CDR3 length equals 14 residues. V was cut by 4 bases and J by 14 bases, with 18 bases left in between. This CDR3 reads CASSSSGSGDALHF. CDR3 nucleotides: TGTGCCAGCAGCTCAAGCGGTTCGGGTGATGCCCTCCACTTT.

A few counts support this clonotype. The gene calls are TRBV4-1 and TRBJ1-5; tentatively, D is TRBD1 (5 bases). Trimming stripped 0 bases from V and 5 bases from J, with 11 bases between. This CDR3 comprises 15 residues. Germline V gene data show CDR1 as MGHRA and CDR2 as YSYEKL. CDR3 in amino acids: CASSQEQERYQPQHF. The DNA for the CDR3 is TGCGCCAGCAGCCAAGAACAGGAACGCTATCAGCCCCAGCATTTT.

On this clonotype itself: A junction boundary mismatches the germline segment, possibly from a read error. V usage is TRBV5-6 and J usage is TRBJ2-2; D is unresolved. The length of the CDR3 is 13 residues. CDR1 SGHDT and CDR2 YYEEEE come from the germline V gene. In DNA form, the CDR3 reads TGTGCCCGCAGCCCAACTCCCTCCGGGGAGCTGTTTTTT. This sequence encodes CARSPTPSGELFF.

The chain combines TRBV27 with TRBJ2-4; D not resolved. The J call may be mistaken, given a closer DNA end match to TRBJ2-7. Germline CDR1 is MNHEY and CDR2 is SMNVEV (reference sequence). The CDR3 spans 14 residues. CDR3 sequence: CASSLNYENYEQYF. CDR3 nucleotides: TGTGCCAGCAGTCTAAATTACGAGAACTACGAGCAGTACTTC.

The chain joins TRBV7-2 to TRBJ2-2; possibly TRBD1 for D (6 bases). CDR3 size: 13 residues. V was pared by 7 bases and J by 5 bases, with 11 bases between. CDR1 and CDR2 (germline): SGHTA, FQGNSA. The CDR3 here is CASTRRGTGELFF. The CDR3 DNA sequence: TGTGCCAGCACACGAAGGGGGACCGGGGAGCTGTTTTTT.

There are a few counts of this clonotype. V gene TRBV7-2 combines with J gene TRBJ2-3; TRBD1 or TRBD2 may be the D gene (7 bases each). Per germline, CDR1 SGHTA and CDR2 FQGNSA. This CDR3 is built from 16 residues. Trimming took 2 bases from V and 0 from J, leaving 12 bases between them. CDR3 in amino acids: CASSLRQGGSTDTQYF. In nucleotides, the CDR3 is TGTGCCAGCAGCTTACGGCAGGGGGGGAGCACAGATACGCAGTATTTT.

This rearrangement joins TRBV6-4 to TRBJ2-5; no clear D. Trimming removed 3 bases at V and 1 base at J, with 9 bases between. The germline gives CDR1 MRHNA, CDR2 SNTAGT. CDR3 length equals 14 residues. The CDR3 here is CASSDEASQETQYF. The CDR3 nucleotides are TGTGCCAGCAGTGATGAGGCGTCCCAAGAGACCCAGTACTTC.

The CDR3 loop reads CASSPTTGESGSPLHF. DNA for the CDR3: TGCGCCAGCAGTCCGACGACAGGGGAATCGGGTTCACCCCTCCACTTT. The V gene is TRBV5-1, the J gene TRBJ1-6; 8 nucleotides match TRBD1. Trimming removed 5 bases from V and 9 bases from J; junction bases left unmatched: 13. The length of the CDR3 is 16 residues. CDR1 SGHRS and CDR2 YFSETQ come from the germline V gene.

In this sample, this clonotype turned up a few times. The rearrangement joins TRBV27 to TRBJ2-5; TRBD2 aligns across 13 bases. The trim removed 2 bases at V and 7 bases at J, leaving 7 bases unmatched. Per the germline V gene, CDR1 is MNHEY and CDR2 is SMNVEV (reference sequence). This CDR3 has 16 amino acids. Here the CDR3 DNA reads TGTGCCAGCAGTTTAGGACCGGGACTAGCGGGGAGGACCCAGTACTTC. Residues: CASSLGPGLAGRTQYF.

The gene calls are TRBV27 and TRBJ2-7; D may correspond to TRBD1 or TRBD2 (6 bases each). The CDR3 extends over 15 amino acids. Germline loops: CDR1 MNHEY, CDR2 SMNVEV (reference sequence). Trimming cost V 2 bases and J 5 bases, with 16 bases left between them. The CDR3 DNA sequence: TGTGCCAGCAGTTTAATGTGGGGGGCCGTCAACGAGCAGTACTTC. This gives the protein CASSLMWGAVNEQYF.

This clonotype has more than one count but fewer than ten. The rearrangement joins TRBV4-1 to TRBJ2-7, with 7 bases that match TRBD2. The CDR3 extends over 19 amino acids. Germline lookup yields CDR1 MGHRA and CDR2 YSYEKL. The trim removed 1 base at V and 2 bases at J, leaving 17 bases unmatched. The CDR3: CASSQARPGLPSVPYEQYF. The CDR3 DNA is TGCGCCAGCAGCCAAGCACGCCCGGGACTACCCTCAGTCCCCTACGAGCAGTACTTC.

This rearrangement joins TRBV12-3 or TRBV12-4 to TRBJ1-2, with TRBD1 matching 8 bases. This CDR3 is 14 amino acids long. V was clipped by 6 bases and J by 6 bases; unmatched bases: 9. The DNA of the CDR3 is TGTGCCAGCAGATACGGACAGGGAATGGATGGCTACACCTTC. Protein product: CASRYGQGMDGYTF.

The rearrangement uses TRBV20-1 and TRBJ2-3; D tentatively fits TRBD1 or TRBD2 (5 bases each). Looked up from germline, CDR1 is DFQATT and CDR2 is SNEGSKA (reference sequence). Trimming pared 5 bases from V and 8 bases from J, leaving 20 bases between. This CDR3 contains 14 residues. The CDR3 loop reads CSASWDGRSGTQYF. The CDR3 DNA reads TGCAGTGCTTCCTGGGACGGACGGTCTGGTACGCAGTATTTT.

The rearrangement uses TRBV20-1 and TRBJ2-2; D is perhaps TRBD1 (5 bases). Germline V gene sequence: CDR1 DFQATT, CDR2 SNEGSKA (reference sequence). Trimming cost V 6 bases and J 7 bases, with 21 bases left between them. This CDR3 comprises 15 residues. The DNA of the CDR3 is TGCAGTGCAGACCGGTTGTGGGTGACAGTCGGGGAGCTGTTTTTT. Protein: CSADRLWVTVGELFF.

This clonotype appeared a few times. The rearrangement links TRBV12-3 or TRBV12-4 to TRBJ1-2; TRBD1 matches 9 bases. Unmatched junction bases numbered 9, after V lost 9 bases and J lost 4 bases. There are 14 residues in the CDR3. The CDR3 nucleotides read TGTGCCAGGCCGGACAGGGGAGTGCTCTATGGCTACACCTTC. Amino acids: CARPDRGVLYGYTF.

The chain links TRBV3-1 to TRBJ2-1; D is possibly TRBD1 (5 bases). V lost 0 bases and J 6 bases, leaving 15 bases between the germline ends. The CDR3 extends over 16 amino acids. CDR1 LGHDT and CDR2 YNNKEL come from the germline V gene (reference sequence). In DNA, the CDR3 is TGTGCCAGCAGCCAAGATAAACAGGCCCTATTCAATGAGCAGTTCTTC. It codes for CASSQDKQALFNEQFF.

The CDR3 DNA reads as TGTGCCAGCAGCCAAGTCCGGGAGAGGGGAAACATTCAGTACTTC. As protein: CASSQVRERGNIQYF. The chain joins TRBV3-1 to TRBJ2-7, with TRBD2 as a possible D gene (6 bases). The assigned J gene may be wrong: the sequence end matches TRBJ2-4 better. The CDR3 consists of 15 residues. CDR1 is LGHDT and CDR2 is YNNKEL in the germline V gene (reference sequence).

The V and J genes are TRBV28 and TRBJ1-2, with D perhaps TRBD1 (6 bases). The germline CDR1 and CDR2 sequences are MDHEN and SYDVKM. The V gene lost 6 bases and the J gene lost 6 bases, with 20 bases spanning the gap. The CDR3 has 15 residues. The CDR3 here is CASSQRNTGMNGYTF. CDR3 in DNA: TGTGCCAGCAGCCAAAGAAATACAGGGATGAATGGCTACACCTTC.